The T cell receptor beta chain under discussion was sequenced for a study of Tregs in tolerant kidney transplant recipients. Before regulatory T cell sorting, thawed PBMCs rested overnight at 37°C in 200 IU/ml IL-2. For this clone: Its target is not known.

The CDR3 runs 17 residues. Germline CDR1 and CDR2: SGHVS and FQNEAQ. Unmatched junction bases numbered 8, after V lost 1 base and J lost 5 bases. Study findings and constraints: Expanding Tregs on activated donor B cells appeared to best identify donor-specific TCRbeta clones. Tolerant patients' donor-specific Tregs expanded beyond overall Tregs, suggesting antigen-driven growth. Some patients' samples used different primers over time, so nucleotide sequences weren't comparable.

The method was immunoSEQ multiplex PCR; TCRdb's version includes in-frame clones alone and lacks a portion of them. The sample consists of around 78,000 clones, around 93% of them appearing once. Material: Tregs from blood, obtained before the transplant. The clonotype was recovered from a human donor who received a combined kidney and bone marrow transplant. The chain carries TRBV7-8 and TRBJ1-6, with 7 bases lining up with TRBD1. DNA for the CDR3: TGTGCCAGCAGCTTAGGATATGGAGGGGGCGATAATTCACCCCTCCACTTT. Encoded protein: CASSLGYGGGDNSPLHF.